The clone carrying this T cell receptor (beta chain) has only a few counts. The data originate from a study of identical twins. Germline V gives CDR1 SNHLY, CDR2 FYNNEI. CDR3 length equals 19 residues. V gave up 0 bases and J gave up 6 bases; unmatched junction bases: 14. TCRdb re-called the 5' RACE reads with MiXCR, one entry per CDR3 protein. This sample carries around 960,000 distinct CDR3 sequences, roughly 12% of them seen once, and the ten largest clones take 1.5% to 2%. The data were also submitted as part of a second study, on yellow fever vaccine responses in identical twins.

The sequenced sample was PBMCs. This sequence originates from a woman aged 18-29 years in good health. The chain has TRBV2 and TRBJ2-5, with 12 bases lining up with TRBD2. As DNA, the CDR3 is TGTGCCAGCAGTGAAGCTCCCGCCCGAGGACTAGCGGGAAGAAAGACCCAGTACTTC. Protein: CASSEAPARGLAGRKTQYF. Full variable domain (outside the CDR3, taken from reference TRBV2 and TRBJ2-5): EPEVTQTPSHQVTQMGQEVILRCVPISNHLYFYWYRQILGQKVEFLVSFYNNEISEKSEIFDDQFSVERPDGSNFTLKIRSTKLEDSAMYFCASSEAPARGLAGRKTQYFGPGTRLLVL.